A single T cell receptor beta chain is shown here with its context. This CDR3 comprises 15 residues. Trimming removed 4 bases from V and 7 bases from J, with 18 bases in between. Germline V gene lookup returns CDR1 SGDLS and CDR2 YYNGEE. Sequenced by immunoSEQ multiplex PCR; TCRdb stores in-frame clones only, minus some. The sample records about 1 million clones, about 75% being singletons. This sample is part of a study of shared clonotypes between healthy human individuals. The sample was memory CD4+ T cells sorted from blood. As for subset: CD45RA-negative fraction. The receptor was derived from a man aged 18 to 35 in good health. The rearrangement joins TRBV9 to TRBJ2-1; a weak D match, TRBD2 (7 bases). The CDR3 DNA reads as TGTGCCAGCAGCACCACCACGGGGGGCGCGAATGAGCAGTTCTTC. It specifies CASSTTTGGANEQFF.